This entry lists 28 T cell receptor beta chains sequenced from one sample in a study of blood T cell repertoires in COVID-19. Profiling relied on immunoSEQ multiplex PCR, and the TCRdb table lists in-frame clones only, not all of them. The data hold approximately 130,000 clones, with 75% to 90% observed a single time. The sample taken for sequencing was peripheral blood. Receptor source: a man in his 70s with active or convalescent COVID-19.

This CDR3 is CASSVDSQETQYF. The DNA for the CDR3 is TGTGCCAGCAGCGTCGACAGCCAAGAGACCCAGTACTTC. The V and J genes are TRBV2 and TRBJ2-5; a possible D gene is TRBD1 (5 bases). Per germline, CDR1 SNHLY and CDR2 FYNNEI. The CDR3 loop spans 13 amino acids. V was cut by 6 bases and J by 1 base, with 9 bases left in between. The variable domain in full, with the rest retrieved from reference TRBV2 and TRBJ2-5, is EPEVTQTPSHQVTQMGQEVILRCVPISNHLYFYWYRQILGQKVEFLVSFYNNEISEKSEIFDDQFSVERPDGSNFTLKIRSTKLEDSAMYFCASSVDSQETQYFGPGTRLLVL.

This clone was recorded once. This rearrangement joins TRBV2 to TRBJ2-1; 7 nucleotides align to TRBD1. Germline CDR1 reads SNHLY; CDR2 reads FYNNEI. The CDR3 contains 14 residues. With V trimmed by 4 bases and J by 8 bases, 8 bases remained unmatched. The chain's CDR3 is CASSGQGGWDEQFF. In DNA, the CDR3 is TGTGCCAGCAGTGGACAGGGTGGTTGGGATGAGCAGTTCTTC.

Here the CDR3 DNA reads TGCAGCGTTGAACGGGGGGGCAGAACGAATGGCTACACCTTC. It translates to CSVERGGRTNGYTF. The chain employs TRBV29-1 and TRBJ1-2; D perhaps matches TRBD1 (6 bases). This CDR3 is 14 amino acids long. Germline V gives CDR1 SQVTM, CDR2 ANQGSEA. V gave up 2 bases and J gave up 6 bases, with 16 bases separating them. Based on the CDR3 plus reference TRBV29-1 and TRBJ1-2, the full variable domain is SAVISQKPSRDICQRGTSLTIQCQVDSQVTMMFWYRQQPGQSLTLIATANQGSEATYESGFVIDKFPISRPNLTFSTLTVSNMSPEDSSIYLCSVERGGRTNGYTFGSGTRLTVV.

On this clone itself: The same CDR3 is also encoded by other DNA sequences in this sample. The chain carries TRBV24-1 and TRBJ2-5; 7 bases align to TRBD2. CDR3 length: 14 residues. V shed 4 bases, J shed 1 base, and the junction held 2 bases outside the gene matches. In germline, CDR1 is KGHDR, CDR2 SFDVKD. This CDR3 is CATSDPSGQETQYF. As DNA, the CDR3 is TGTGCCACCAGTGACCCTAGCGGCCAAGAGACCCAGTACTTC.

This clone has only one observation. CDR3 sequence (DNA): TGTGCCAGCAGTTTATCAGGGCGGGGGCCCCAAGAGACCCAGTACTTC. It is translated as CASSLSGRGPQETQYF. The chain has TRBV27 and TRBJ2-5, with D maybe TRBD2 (7 bases). The V and J ends lost 0 bases and 1 base respectively, with 12 bases between them. The germline V gene has CDR1 MNHEY and CDR2 SMNVEV (reference sequence). The CDR3 covers 16 residues.

This clone has more than one count but fewer than ten. This chain links TRBV27 with TRBJ1-5; 8 nucleotides align to TRBD1. Germline V lookup: CDR1 MNHEY, CDR2 SMNVEV (reference sequence). The CDR3 contains 14 residues. V lost 6 bases to trimming and J lost 2 bases; unmatched junction nucleotides: 3. CDR3 loop: CASSRGQGNQPQHF. In DNA form, the CDR3 reads TGTGCCAGCAGCCGGGGACAGGGCAATCAGCCCCAGCATTTT.

V gene TRBV27 combines with J gene TRBJ2-7; D perhaps matches TRBD2 (6 bases). Germline CDR1 reads MNHEY; CDR2 reads SMNVEV (reference sequence). CDR3 size: 16 residues. The germline V and J ends were trimmed by 4 bases and 1 base, with 17 bases remaining between them. Here the CDR3 reads CASSSHGTEKSYEQYF. CDR3 in DNA: TGTGCCAGCAGTTCTCACGGGACTGAAAAATCCTACGAGCAGTACTTC.

The CDR3 sequence is CASSYRGRGYEQYF. The CDR3 DNA is TGTGCCAGCAGTTACCGGGGGAGAGGGTACGAGCAGTACTTC. The chain joins TRBV6-5 to TRBJ2-7, with D possibly being TRBD2 (6 bases). The germline CDR1 and CDR2 sequences are MNHEY and SVGAGI. V dropped 2 bases and J dropped 4 bases, with 12 bases sitting between them. This CDR3 is 14 amino acids long.

In its sample, this clone was seen once. This chain joins TRBV10-2 and TRBJ2-7, with D possibly TRBD1 on 6 matching bases. V lost 6 bases and J 3 bases, leaving 15 bases between the germline ends. The CDR3 is 14 residues long. Germline V gene sequence: CDR1 WSHSY, CDR2 SAAADI. The CDR3 protein is CASRLDSFYYEQYF. The CDR3 nucleotides are TGCGCCAGCAGGCTGGACAGTTTTTACTACGAGCAGTACTTC.

The chain is built from TRBV28 and TRBJ1-6, with 9 bases that match TRBD1. Per germline, CDR1 MDHEN and CDR2 SYDVKM. The CDR3 length is 15 residues. With V trimmed by 3 bases and J by 10 bases, 7 bases remained unmatched. The CDR3 DNA reads TGTGCCAGCAGTTTCGGGGACAGGGAAGAGTCACCCCTCCACTTT. Protein: CASSFGDREESPLHF.

The V call is TRBV5-4, the J call TRBJ2-2; tentative D call: TRBD1 (5 bases). The CDR3 spans 17 residues. V lost 1 base to trimming and J lost 2 bases, with 15 bases between them. Germline V CDR1 and CDR2: SGHNT, YYREEE (reference sequence). CDR3 DNA sequence: TGTGCCAGCAGCTTGATGGCTGTAGGACAAAACACCGGGGAGCTGTTTTTT. Its translation: CASSLMAVGQNTGELFF.

The rearrangement links TRBV4-1 to TRBJ2-3, with TRBD2 as a possible D gene (6 bases). CDR1 MGHRA and CDR2 YSYEKL come from the germline V gene. The length of the CDR3 is 19 residues. The V gene lost 2 bases and the J gene lost 3 bases, with 24 bases spanning the gap. This chain's CDR3 is CASSQFLARAPLWTDTQYF. As DNA, the CDR3 is TGCGCCAGCAGCCAATTCCTAGCGCGAGCCCCCCTGTGGACAGATACGCAGTATTTT.

V usage is TRBV28 and J usage is TRBJ1-2; D perhaps matches TRBD1 (6 bases). Per the germline V gene, CDR1 is MDHEN and CDR2 is SYDVKM. Trimming removed 2 bases at V and 6 bases at J, with 25 bases between. This CDR3 region has 18 residues. CDR3 sequence: CASSLGRIGRGASHGYTF. Written as DNA, the CDR3 is TGTGCCAGCAGTTTAGGAAGAATCGGGCGGGGGGCGTCCCATGGCTACACCTTC.

Only one count was recorded for this clone. J is TRBJ2-4 and V is TRBV7-2, with D perhaps TRBD1 (6 bases). The germline CDR1 and CDR2 sequences are SGHTA and FQGNSA. The CDR3 loop spans 14 amino acids. V lost 4 bases to trimming and J lost 8 bases, with 15 bases between them. CDR3 in DNA: TGTGCCAGCAGCTCCCCGGGACAAGGGGACATTCAGTACTTC. Protein product: CASSSPGQGDIQYF.

The J gene is TRBJ1-2, the V gene TRBV7-9; D perhaps matches TRBD1 (5 bases). The CDR3 has 15 amino acids. V gave up 1 base and J gave up 2 bases, with 11 bases separating them. Looked up from germline, CDR1 is SEHNR and CDR2 is FQNEAQ (reference sequence). As DNA, the CDR3 is TGTGCCAGCAGCTTAGGGGACGGACTAAACTATGGCTACACCTTC. The encoded protein is CASSLGDGLNYGYTF.

The V gene is TRBV2, the J gene TRBJ2-3; no firm D call. This CDR3 has 13 amino acids. V was cut by 8 bases and J by 2 bases, with 11 bases left in between. Germline V gene sequence: CDR1 SNHLY, CDR2 FYNNEI. The chain's CDR3 is CASRRLDTDTQYF. The CDR3 region has the DNA TGTGCCAGCCGGAGATTAGACACAGATACGCAGTATTTT.

The chain carries TRBV5-1 and TRBJ2-1; 10 bases line up with TRBD2. The CDR3 totals 16 residues. V lost 2 bases, J lost 7 bases, and 9 bases stayed unmatched. CDR1 is SGHRS, CDR2 YFSETQ, per germline. This CDR3 reads CASSLFGGLAANEQFF. The CDR3 DNA reads as TGCGCCAGCAGCTTATTTGGAGGACTAGCGGCTAATGAGCAGTTCTTC.

CDR3 in DNA: TGTGCCAGTAGTATACGGCAGGGTGAAGGCTACGAGCAGTACTTC. As protein: CASSIRQGEGYEQYF. The rearrangement joins TRBV19 to TRBJ2-7, with D possibly being TRBD1 (5 bases). The CDR3 loop spans 15 amino acids. Per the germline V gene, CDR1 is LNHDA and CDR2 is SQIVND (reference sequence). V lost 2 bases to trimming and J lost 3 bases, with 14 bases between them.

The chain employs TRBV29-1 and TRBJ2-6, with 8 bases matching TRBD1. Germline V gene data show CDR1 as SQVTM and CDR2 as ANQGSEA. The CDR3 loop spans 17 amino acids. Losses at the gene ends were 5 bases for V and 0 bases for J; bases not matched to a gene: 9. CDR3 in DNA: TGCAGCGTTTTGGACAGGGACTTCAACTCTGGGGCCAACGTCCTGACTTTC. Translation gives CSVLDRDFNSGANVLTF.

This clone was picked up a small number of times. The V call is TRBV25-1, the J call TRBJ1-5, with 7 nucleotides matching TRBD1. J was trimmed by 3 bases and V by 6 bases; bases with no gene match: 8. Looked up from germline, CDR1 is MGHDK and CDR2 is SYGVNS. This CDR3 comprises 15 residues. The CDR3 reads CASRGQRSPNQPQHF. DNA of the CDR3: TGTGCCAGCAGGGGACAGCGTAGTCCCAATCAGCCCCAGCATTTT.

The chain uses TRBV6-4 and TRBJ1-3; D perhaps matches TRBD1 (6 bases). This CDR3 has 14 residues. Trimming took off 6 bases at V and 4 bases at J, with 13 bases between the two ends. CDR1 and CDR2 (germline): MRHNA, SNTAGT. DNA for the CDR3: TGTGCCAGCAGAAAACAGGGACCCGGAAACACCATATATTTT. As protein: CASRKQGPGNTIYF.

The rearrangement links TRBV14 to TRBJ1-2, with D perhaps matching TRBD1 (5 bases). Germline CDR1 and CDR2: SGHDN and FVKESK. The CDR3 is 13 residues long. V shed 1 base and J shed 2 bases, with 5 bases lying between them. The DNA for the CDR3 is TGTGCCAGCAGCCAAGGACAGAACTATGGCTACACCTTC. Protein: CASSQGQNYGYTF. Complete variable domain (other parts from reference TRBV14 and TRBJ1-2): EAGVTQFPSHSVIEKGQTVTLRCDPISGHDNLYWYRRVMGKEIKFLLHFVKESKQDESGMPNNRFLAERTGGTYSTLKVQPAELEDSGVYFCASSQGQNYGYTFGSGTRLTVV.

J is TRBJ2-5 and V is TRBV29-1; TRBD1 aligns across 9 bases. Germline values: CDR1 SQVTM, CDR2 ANQGSEA. J lost 1 base, V lost 8 bases, and 2 bases had no gene match. The CDR3 is made up of 12 amino acids. The CDR3 is CSSDRGQETQYF. CDR3 bases: TGCAGCTCGGACAGGGGCCAAGAGACCCAGTACTTC.

The chain combines TRBV7-6 with TRBJ2-3; D possibly corresponds to TRBD2 (6 bases). V lost 1 base and J lost 6, with 11 bases in between. The CDR3 is 14 amino acids. Looked up from germline, CDR1 is SGHVS and CDR2 is FNYEAQ. In DNA form, the CDR3 reads TGTGCCAGCAGCTTAGGGCTAGGGAGGGATACGCAGTATTTT. Amino acid sequence: CASSLGLGRDTQYF.

CDR3 sequence (DNA): TGTGCCATCAGTGACCCCGACAGGGATGGGCCCGGGGAGCTGTTTTTT. Residues: CAISDPDRDGPGELFF. This chain joins TRBV10-3 and TRBJ2-2, with 7 bases identical to TRBD1. V lost 3 bases and J lost 6; bases outside the gene matches: 10. The germline gives CDR1 ENHRY, CDR2 SYGVKD. The CDR3 has 16 amino acids.

This chain links TRBV19 with TRBJ1-1; perhaps TRBD1 as D (5 bases). CDR1 is LNHDA and CDR2 is SQIVND in the germline V gene (reference sequence). Trimming took off 6 bases at V and 0 bases at J, with 17 bases between the two ends. The CDR3 loop spans 16 amino acids. The CDR3 protein is CASSTALGHMNTEAFF. CDR3 nucleotides: TGTGCCAGTAGCACCGCCCTAGGACACATGAACACTGAAGCTTTCTTT.

This clone appeared a single time. This sequence joins TRBV6-5 and TRBJ1-4; D is possibly TRBD1 (6 bases). CDR3 length equals 15 residues. The V and J ends lost 4 bases and 3 bases respectively, with 12 bases between them. Germline V lookup: CDR1 MNHEY, CDR2 SVGAGI. The CDR3 nucleotides are TGTGCCAGCAGTTTGGACAGAAGTCCTAATGAAAAACTGTTTTTT. It codes for CASSLDRSPNEKLFF.

The rearrangement links TRBV27 to TRBJ2-2; a possible D gene is TRBD2 (6 bases). The germline V gene has CDR1 MNHEY and CDR2 SMNVEV (reference sequence). This CDR3 spans 16 amino acids. The ends were cut back, 1 base at V and 5 bases at J, with 14 bases in the middle. The CDR3 protein is CASSLYWTIETGELFF. In DNA form, the CDR3 reads TGTGCCAGCAGTTTATACTGGACTATCGAGACCGGGGAGCTGTTTTTT.